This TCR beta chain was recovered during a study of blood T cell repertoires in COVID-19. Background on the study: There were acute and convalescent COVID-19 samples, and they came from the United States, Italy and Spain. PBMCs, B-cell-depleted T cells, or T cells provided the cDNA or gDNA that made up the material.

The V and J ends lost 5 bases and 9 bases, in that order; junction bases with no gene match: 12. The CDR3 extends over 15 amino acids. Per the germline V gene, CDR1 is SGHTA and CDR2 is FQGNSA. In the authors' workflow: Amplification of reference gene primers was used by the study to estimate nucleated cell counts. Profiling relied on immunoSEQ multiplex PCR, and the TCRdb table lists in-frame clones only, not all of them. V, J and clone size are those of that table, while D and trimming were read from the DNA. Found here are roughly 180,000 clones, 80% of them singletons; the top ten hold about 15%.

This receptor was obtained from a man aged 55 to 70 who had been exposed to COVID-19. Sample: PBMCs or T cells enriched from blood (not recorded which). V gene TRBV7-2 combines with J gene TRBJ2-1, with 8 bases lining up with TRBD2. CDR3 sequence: CASSPRGGRYGEQFF. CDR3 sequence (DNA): TGTGCCAGCAGCCCCCGTGGCGGGAGGTACGGTGAGCAGTTCTTC. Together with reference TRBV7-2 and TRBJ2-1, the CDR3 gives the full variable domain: GAGVSQSPSNKVTEKGKDVELRCDPISGHTALYWYRQSLGQGLEFLIYFQGNSAPDKSGLPSDRFSAERTGGSVSTLTIQRTQQEDSAVYLCASSPRGGRYGEQFFGPGTRLTVL.